This T cell receptor (beta chain) was obtained from a study of blood T cell repertoires in COVID-19. About the study: Some COVID-19 samples were acute and others convalescent; all came from the United States, Italy and Spain. PBMCs, B-cell-depleted T cells, or T cells provided the cDNA or gDNA that made up the material.

This CDR3 is 13 amino acids long. The V and J ends lost 3 bases and 5 bases respectively, with 8 bases between them. Germline lookup yields CDR1 KGHDR and CDR2 SFDVKD. Per the original data handling: Reference gene primer amplification yielded estimated nucleated cell counts. This table comes from immunoSEQ multiplex PCR, and its TCRdb copy is limited to in-frame clones, with some not included. V, J and clone size are taken as reported in that table, and D and trimming were inferred from the DNA itself. Of 140,000 to 150,000 clones in the sample, around 80% were seen once. The specimen sequenced was peripheral blood. The chain recombines TRBV24-1 with TRBJ2-3; the D is unclear. The sequence was obtained from a man in his sixties with active or convalescent COVID-19. This CDR3 reads CATSDGQKDTQYF. The CDR3, as DNA: TGTGCCACCAGTGATGGGCAGAAAGATACGCAGTATTTT.